The 24 T cell receptor beta chains below all came from one sample that was sequenced in a study of OX40 agonist ivuxolimab in advanced cancers. The protocol was immunoSEQ multiplex PCR, while the TCRdb copy is restricted to in-frame clones and leaves out a portion. The table lists approximately 60,000 clones, roughly 87% of them singletons. The material sequenced was CD4+ or CD8+ T cells sorted from blood, taken in a trial of the OX40 agonist ivuxolimab. The receptor source for this set is an adult with an advanced solid tumor such as melanoma, head and neck, liver or kidney cancer.

The chain has TRBV11-2 and TRBJ2-3; unclear D gene. Germline V gives CDR1 SGHAT, CDR2 FQNNGV. The CDR3 loop spans 12 amino acids. V lost 2 bases to trimming and J lost 6 bases, with 6 bases between them. The CDR3 DNA reads TGTGCCAGCAGCTTATCACCGGATACGCAGTATTTT. Translated: CASSLSPDTQYF. The full variable domain, its missing parts supplied by reference TRBV11-2 and TRBJ2-3, is EAGVAQSPRYKIIEKRQSVAFWCNPISGHATLYWYQQILGQGPKLLIQFQNNGVVDDSQLPKDRFSAERLKGVDSTLKIQPAKLEDSAVYLCASSLSPDTQYFGPGTRLTVL.

The CDR3 nucleotides read TGTGCCACCGGGGACAATCAGCCCCAGCATTTT. As protein: CATGDNQPQHF. V and J are TRBV7-6 and TRBJ1-5; D gene uncertain. The CDR3 spans 11 residues. Germline loops: CDR1 SGHVS, CDR2 FNYEAQ. The V end lost 10 bases, the J end lost 3 bases, and 7 bases lay between the germline ends.

This clone has just one count. This chain connects TRBV5-4 to TRBJ2-3; 8 bases align to TRBD2. The length of the CDR3 is 15 residues. J lost 1 base, V lost 6 bases, and 7 bases had no gene match. Germline V gene lookup returns CDR1 SGHNT and CDR2 YYREEE (reference sequence). The CDR3 nucleotides read TGTGCCAGCACCGTAGCGGGGATTGGCACAGATACGCAGTATTTT. Protein: CASTVAGIGTDTQYF.

In its sample, this clone was seen a few times. The chain employs TRBV9 and TRBJ2-3; D gene ambiguous. This CDR3 comprises 16 residues. The ends were cut back, 0 bases at V and 2 bases at J, with 13 bases in the middle. Germline CDR1 SGDLS, CDR2 YYNGEE. The CDR3: CASSVGVSPSTDTQYF. CDR3 in DNA: TGTGCCAGCAGCGTAGGGGTCAGCCCCTCCACAGATACGCAGTATTTT.

Note on this clone: Mismatch with germline at one junction end may stem from a read error. The V and J genes are TRBV5-1 and TRBJ1-1; 10 bases line up with TRBD1. CDR3 size: 14 residues. Per the germline V gene, CDR1 is SGHRS and CDR2 is YFSETQ. The CDR3 protein is CASSSGQGNSEAFF. The CDR3 coding sequence is TGCGCCAGCAGCTCGGGACAGGGGAACTCTGAAGCTTTCTTT.

The chain couples TRBV27 to TRBJ1-5; D is uncertain. The germline V gene has CDR1 MNHEY and CDR2 SMNVEV (reference sequence). The V end was cut by 8 bases, the J end by 2 bases, with 16 bases between. The CDR3 extends over 15 amino acids. CDR3 loop: CASSSQVSGNQPQHF. The CDR3, as DNA: TGTGCCAGCTCGTCCCAGGTTAGTGGCAATCAGCCCCAGCATTTT.

This chain links TRBV29-1 with TRBJ2-1; D is undetermined. The CDR3 has 13 residues. Trimming pared 3 bases from V and 2 bases from J, leaving 8 bases between. Germline V gene data show CDR1 as SQVTM and CDR2 as ANQGSEA. This chain's CDR3 is CSVDTATYNEQFF. As DNA, the CDR3 is TGCAGCGTTGATACGGCAACCTACAATGAGCAGTTCTTC.

The genes are TRBV30 and TRBJ1-4; D gene unclear. This CDR3 is 15 amino acids long. Germline CDR1 is GTSNPN and CDR2 is SVGIG (reference sequence). Trimming removed 1 base from V and 0 bases from J, with 9 bases in between. The CDR3 region is CAWSAHGATNEKLFF. The CDR3, as DNA: TGTGCCTGGAGTGCCCACGGAGCAACTAATGAAAAACTGTTTTTT.

The gene calls are TRBV19 and TRBJ1-2, with D unresolved. The V and J ends lost 3 bases and 4 bases respectively, with 6 bases between them. The length of the CDR3 is 12 residues. CDR1 and CDR2 (germline): LNHDA, SQIVND (reference sequence). Here the CDR3 DNA reads TGTGCCAGTAGTATTGCAGCCTATGGCTACACCTTC. The encoded protein is CASSIAAYGYTF.

The chain employs TRBV7-6 and TRBJ2-7; either TRBD1 or TRBD2 may fit D (7 bases each). This CDR3 spans 16 amino acids. Germline-derived CDR1 and CDR2 are SGHVS and FNYEAQ. The ends were cut back, 1 base at V and 4 bases at J, with 17 bases in the middle. CDR3 sequence reads: CASSLVAGRGGYEQYF. The CDR3 DNA reads as TGTGCCAGCAGCTTAGTAGCTGGCAGGGGGGGATACGAGCAGTACTTC.

The chain recombines TRBV2 with TRBJ2-7, with D possibly being TRBD2 (6 bases). The ends were cut back, 8 bases at V and 0 bases at J, with 8 bases in the middle. The CDR3 runs to 12 residues. Germline V gene sequence: CDR1 SNHLY, CDR2 FYNNEI. CDR3 coding DNA: TGTGCCAGCGCTAGCGACTCCTACGAGCAGTACTTC. It specifies CASASDSYEQYF.

CDR3 nucleotide sequence: TGTGCCAGCAGCTTCGGCGACCTGAACACTGAAGCTTTCTTT. Translating gives CASSFGDLNTEAFF. V and J are TRBV5-4 and TRBJ1-1; D is uncertain. V shed 2 bases and J shed 0 bases, with 8 bases lying between them. Germline CDR1 reads SGHNT; CDR2 reads YYREEE (reference sequence). CDR3 length: 14 residues.

Remarks on this clone: Other DNA sequences in this sample translate to the same CDR3. The chain joins TRBV4-1 to TRBJ2-3; tentatively, D is TRBD2 (6 bases). V lost 1 base to trimming and J lost 3 bases, with 8 bases between them. Looked up from germline, CDR1 is MGHRA and CDR2 is YSYEKL. CDR3 length equals 14 residues. The CDR3 loop is CASSQGAGTDTQYF. Written as DNA, the CDR3 is TGCGCCAGCAGCCAAGGGGCGGGGACAGATACGCAGTATTTT.

The chain carries TRBV2 and TRBJ2-3; 9 bases map to TRBD2. The V gene end was trimmed by 9 bases and the J gene end by 6 bases; junction bases not matched to a gene: 16. This CDR3 contains 16 residues. Germline V CDR1 and CDR2: SNHLY, FYNNEI. The DNA of the CDR3 is TGTGCCAGATATAGCGGGAGCGGTGGTAGGTTGGATACGCAGTATTTT. Protein product: CARYSGSGGRLDTQYF.

The J gene is TRBJ2-3, the V gene TRBV7-6; the D call may be TRBD1 or TRBD2 (6 bases each). Trimming shortened V by 4 bases and J by 3 bases, and 14 bases separated the two germline ends. The germline V gene encodes CDR1 SGHVS and CDR2 FNYEAQ. The CDR3 extends over 15 amino acids. DNA for the CDR3: TGTGCCAGCAGCTCTTACGGGGGCGGGACAGATACGCAGTATTTT. It is translated as CASSSYGGGTDTQYF.

The rearrangement links TRBV6-5 to TRBJ1-5, with D possibly being TRBD1 (6 bases). This CDR3 contains 16 residues. Germline CDR1 is MNHEY and CDR2 is SVGAGI. V lost 0 bases and J 1 base, leaving 10 bases between the germline ends. The chain's CDR3 is CASSYSVTGSNQPQHF. The CDR3 DNA follows: TGTGCCAGCAGTTACTCGGTGACAGGAAGCAATCAGCCCCAGCATTTT.

This chain links TRBV5-8 with TRBJ2-7; D perhaps matches TRBD2 (7 bases). CDR3 length equals 15 residues. Germline CDR1 reads SGHTS; CDR2 reads YDEGEE. Between the trimmed V and J ends, which lost 10 bases and 0 bases, there was a span of 20 bases. CDR3 in DNA: TGTGCCGAGTCGGGGGGCCCCCATCCCTCCTACGAGCAGTACTTC. It is translated as CAESGGPHPSYEQYF.

The chain joins TRBV4-3 to TRBJ2-3, with 9 bases identical to TRBD2. This CDR3 spans 17 amino acids. The V gene's germline CDR1 is LGHNA and CDR2 YSLEER. J was trimmed by 2 bases and V by 3 bases; bases with no gene match: 9. In DNA, the CDR3 is TGCGCCAGCAGCCACGGAATTAGCGGGAGTACCACAGATACGCAGTATTTT. Translation: CASSHGISGSTTDTQYF.

The chain couples TRBV19 to TRBJ2-1; D remains unclear. The V end was cut by 7 bases, the J end by 4 bases, with 11 bases between. Germline V gene data show CDR1 as LNHDA and CDR2 as SQIVND (reference sequence). The CDR3 is 13 residues long. The CDR3 DNA sequence: TGTGCCAGTAATACCTTCCCTTACAATGAGCAGTTCTTC. Encoded protein: CASNTFPYNEQFF.

The chain combines TRBV5-1 with TRBJ2-3; 7 positions agree with TRBD2. CDR1 and CDR2 from the germline V gene are SGHRS and YFSETQ. The CDR3 consists of 17 residues. After removal of 0 bases from V and 0 bases from J, the junction contained 7 bases not matched to a gene. CDR3 sequence reads: CASSLARNSGSTDTQYF. DNA of the CDR3: TGCGCCAGCAGCTTGGCGCGGAATAGCGGGAGCACAGATACGCAGTATTTT.

The chain is built from TRBV28 and TRBJ2-1, with a possible D match to TRBD1 (5 bases). The CDR3 sequence is 15 residues long. V was trimmed by 6 bases and J by 2 bases, leaving 14 bases between them. From germline, CDR1 is MDHEN and CDR2 SYDVKM. For the CDR3, the DNA is TGTGCCAGCAGCCTCGGACAAGAAGCCTACAATGAGCAGTTCTTC. This translates into CASSLGQEAYNEQFF.

The chain recombines TRBV19 with TRBJ2-3; a weak D match, TRBD2 (6 bases). The CDR3 is 13 amino acids. V lost 4 bases to trimming and J lost 2 bases, with 7 bases between them. Germline loops: CDR1 LNHDA, CDR2 SQIVND (reference sequence). Here the CDR3 reads CASSRLVTDTQYF. As DNA, the CDR3 is TGTGCCAGTAGTAGACTAGTCACAGATACGCAGTATTTT.

The sample holds one count of this clone. The V and J genes are TRBV7-9 and TRBJ1-3, with unresolved D. Trimming cost V 8 bases and J 4 bases, with 12 bases left between them. The CDR3 extends over 13 amino acids. The germline CDR1 and CDR2 sequences are SEHNR and FQNEAQ (reference sequence). For the CDR3, the DNA is TGTGCCAGCCAAAGCGGAGGGGGAAACACCATATATTTT. This sequence encodes CASQSGGGNTIYF.

The V call is TRBV7-9, the J call TRBJ1-5; maybe TRBD1 (6 bases). The CDR3 is made up of 17 amino acids. V lost 3 bases to trimming and J lost 1 base, with 16 bases between them. Germline V CDR1 and CDR2: SEHNR, FQNEAQ (reference sequence). CDR3 loop: CASSFVGEGGSNQPQHF. The CDR3 nucleotides are TGTGCCAGCAGCTTCGTTGGTGAAGGGGGAAGCAATCAGCCCCAGCATTTT.